This T cell receptor beta chain was obtained from a study of cytomegalovirus exposure and HLA in healthy donors. General study findings and limits: One cluster of highly shared sequence variants probably arose as a sequencing artifact.

This clone was seen more than once but under ten times. Antigen unknown. The ends lost 9 bases at V and 11 bases at J; junction bases unmatched: 15. The CDR3 loop spans 14 amino acids. Looked up from germline, CDR1 is MNHNS and CDR2 is SASEGT. Donors showed nominal health when sampled, although they likely had unrecorded immune exposures. PCR used 60 Vbeta primers and 13 Jbeta primers. This table comes from immunoSEQ multiplex PCR, and its TCRdb copy is limited to in-frame clones, with some not included. The table has about 100,000 clones, around four fifths seen once. Specimen: PBMCs. This sequence originates from a man in his forties in good health and CMV-seropositive. This sequence joins TRBV6-1 and TRBJ2-7, with 11 bases matching TRBD1. In DNA form, the CDR3 reads TGTGCCAGTGTATCGGAGGGGGACAGGGGGATGGAGTACTTC. Translating gives CASVSEGDRGMEYF.